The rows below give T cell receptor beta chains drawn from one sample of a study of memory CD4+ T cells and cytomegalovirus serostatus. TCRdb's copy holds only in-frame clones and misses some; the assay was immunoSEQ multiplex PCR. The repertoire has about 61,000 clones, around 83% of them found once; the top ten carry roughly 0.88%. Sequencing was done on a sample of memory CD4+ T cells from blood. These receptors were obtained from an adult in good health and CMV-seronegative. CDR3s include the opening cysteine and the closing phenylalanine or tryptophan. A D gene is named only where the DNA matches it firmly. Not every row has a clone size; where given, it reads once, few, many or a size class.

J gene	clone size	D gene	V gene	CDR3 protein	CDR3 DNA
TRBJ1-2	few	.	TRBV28	CASSSGGYTF	TGTGCCAGCAGTTCGGGCGGCTACACCTTC
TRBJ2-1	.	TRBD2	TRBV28	CASSWTSGSNEQFF	TGTGCCAGCAGCTGGACTAGCGGGAGCAATGAGCAGTTCTTC
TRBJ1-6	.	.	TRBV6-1	CASSEAGRNSPLHF	TGTGCCAGCAGTGAAGCGGGCAGGAATTCACCCCTCCACTTT
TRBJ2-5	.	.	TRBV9	CASTLSGDRETQYF	TGTGCCAGCACCCTCTCCGGGGACCGGGAGACCCAGTACTTC
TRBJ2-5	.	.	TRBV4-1	CASSLMYQETQYF	TGCGCCAGCAGCCTCATGTACCAAGAGACCCAGTACTTC
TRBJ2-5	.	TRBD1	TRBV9	CASSVGTGSETQYF	TGTGCCAGCAGCGTAGGGACAGGGAGCGAGACCCAGTACTTC
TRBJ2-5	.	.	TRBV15	CATSSDTRGQIGRETQYF	TGTGCCACCAGCAGTGACACCCGGGGGCAGATCGGGCGAGAGACCCAGTACTTC
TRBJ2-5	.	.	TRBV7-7	CASSLVLLGGGETQYF	TGTGCCAGCAGCTTAGTTTTGTTGGGGGGCGGAGAGACCCAGTACTTC
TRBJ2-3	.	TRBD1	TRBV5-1	CASSLDRGTDTQYF	TGCGCCAGCAGTTTGGACAGGGGCACAGATACGCAGTATTTT
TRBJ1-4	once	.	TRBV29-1	CSVEVRTSTNEKLFF	TGCAGCGTTGAGGTTAGGACATCAACTAATGAAAAACTGTTTTTT
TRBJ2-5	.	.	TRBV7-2	CASSPSVETQYF	TGTGCCAGCAGCCCTAGCGTGGAGACCCAGTACTTC
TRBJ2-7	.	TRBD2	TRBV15	CATSRGGLAGGPGEQYF	TGTGCCACCAGCAGAGGGGGGCTAGCGGGAGGGCCGGGAGAGCAGTACTTC
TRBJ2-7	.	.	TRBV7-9	CASSLAGVDYEQYF	TGTGCCAGCAGCTTAGCCGGGGTAGACTACGAGCAGTACTTC
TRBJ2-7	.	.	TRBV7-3	CASSQDGSSYEQYF	TGTGCCAGCAGCCAAGACGGCAGCTCCTACGAGCAGTACTTC
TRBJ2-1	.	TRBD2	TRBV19	CASSPRERGSSYNEQFF	TGTGCCAGTAGTCCCCGTGAGCGGGGGAGCTCCTACAATGAGCAGTTCTTC
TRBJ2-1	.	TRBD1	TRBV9	CASSISGTEGDEQFF	TGTGCCAGCAGCATCTCCGGGACAGAGGGCGATGAGCAGTTCTTC
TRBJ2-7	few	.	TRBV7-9	CASSERGSYEQYF	TGTGCCAGCAGTGAACGGGGCTCCTACGAGCAGTACTTC
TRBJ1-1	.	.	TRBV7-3	CASSERGNTEAFF	TGTGCCAGCAGCGAACGGGGAAACACTGAAGCTTTCTTT
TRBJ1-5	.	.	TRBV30	CAWSVRDGLNQPQHF	TGTGCCTGGAGTGTACGGGACGGACTAAATCAGCCCCAGCATTTT
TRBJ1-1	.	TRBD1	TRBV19	CASGRDRENTEAFF	TGTGCCAGTGGAAGGGACAGGGAGAACACTGAAGCTTTCTTT
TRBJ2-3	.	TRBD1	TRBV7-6	CASSRGRQGAKGADTQYF	TGTGCCAGCAGCCGTGGGCGACAGGGGGCGAAGGGCGCAGATACGCAGTATTTT
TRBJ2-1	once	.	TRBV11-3	CASSPGQLSYNEQFF	TGTGCCAGCAGCCCTGGACAGCTCTCCTACAATGAGCAGTTCTTC
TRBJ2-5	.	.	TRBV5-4	CASSHGGTREETQYF	TGTGCCAGCAGCCATGGCGGCACCCGGGAGGAGACCCAGTACTTC
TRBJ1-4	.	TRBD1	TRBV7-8	CASSSRRDRAEKLFF	TGTGCCAGCAGCTCGAGGCGGGACAGGGCCGAAAAACTGTTTTTT
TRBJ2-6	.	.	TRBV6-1	CASTERGPGANVLTF	TGTGCCAGCACTGAAAGGGGACCTGGGGCCAACGTCCTGACTTTC
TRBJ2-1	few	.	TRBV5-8	CASSLAISYNEQFF	TGTGCCAGCAGCTTGGCTATCTCCTACAATGAGCAGTTCTTC
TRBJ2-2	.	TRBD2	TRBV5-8	CASSFGGRVNTGELFF	TGTGCCAGCAGCTTCGGCGGGAGAGTGAACACCGGGGAGCTGTTTTTT
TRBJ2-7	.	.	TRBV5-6	CASSLQALPYEQYF	TGTGCCAGCAGCTTGCAGGCGCTACCCTACGAGCAGTACTTC
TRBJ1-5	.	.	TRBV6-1	CASSRRQAPNQPQHF	TGTGCCAGCAGCAGAAGACAGGCTCCTAATCAGCCCCAGCATTTT
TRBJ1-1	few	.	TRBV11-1	CASSHQTNTEAFF	TGTGCCAGCAGCCACCAGACGAACACTGAAGCTTTCTTT
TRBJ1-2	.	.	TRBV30	CAWSKLRRAVEFGGYTF	TGTGCCTGGAGTAAGCTGAGAAGGGCTGTGGAGTTTGGTGGCTACACCTTC
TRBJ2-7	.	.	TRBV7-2	CASSRLTVYEQYF	TGTGCCAGCAGCCGACTGACGGTCTACGAGCAGTACTTC
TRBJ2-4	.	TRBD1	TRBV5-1	CASSSTGEDIQYF	TGCGCCAGCAGCTCGACAGGGGAGGACATTCAGTACTTC